A single sample is the source of the 17 T cell receptor beta chains below, sequenced in a study of vaccination and CD4 T cells after COVID-19. No antigens are known for them. Described treatment: roughly nine-day PBMC culture with coronavirus spike peptide pools or control peptides (ViraFEST assay). With the Oncomine TCR Beta short-read assay, DNA from cultured CD4+ T cells was sequenced. In TCRdb, the PCR reads were re-called with MiXCR into one record per CDR3 protein. The repertoire includes just over 20,000 distinct CDR3 sequences, over 40% of them detected once, and 3.5% to 6% sits in the top ten. Input material: CD4+ T cells from blood, cultured in vitro. The source is a human donor who had recovered from COVID-19.

The genes are TRBV10-3 and TRBJ1-1, with 10 bases identical to TRBD1. Germline CDR1 is ENHRY and CDR2 is SYGVKD. J gave up 6 bases and V 7 bases, and 5 bases lay outside the gene matches. The length of the CDR3 is 13 residues. The DNA of the CDR3 is TGTGCCATCACCTTCGGGACAGGGGCTGAAGCTTTCTTT. Its protein is CAITFGTGAEAFF.

This clonotype was picked up one time. The CDR3 protein is CASIRDRGVANYGYTF. Here the CDR3 DNA reads TGTGCCAGCATCCGGGACAGGGGCGTAGCTAACTATGGCTACACCTTC. This chain connects TRBV2 to TRBJ1-2, with 10 bases matching TRBD1. Germline V gene data show CDR1 as SNHLY and CDR2 as FYNNEI. With V trimmed by 7 bases and J by 0 bases, 8 bases remained unmatched. The CDR3 spans 16 residues.

The rearrangement links TRBV10-3 to TRBJ1-3, with TRBD1 matching 7 bases. This CDR3 is 15 amino acids long. From germline, CDR1 is ENHRY and CDR2 SYGVKD. J lost 4 bases, V lost 6 bases, and 9 bases had no gene match. As DNA, the CDR3 is TGTGCCATCAGCTTGGGACAGACTCCAGGAAACACCATATATTTT. Its protein is CAISLGQTPGNTIYF.

CDR3 DNA sequence: TGTGCCAGCAGCTTCGATTCCGGTTACAATGAGCAGTTCTTC. Its translation: CASSFDSGYNEQFF. The rearrangement joins TRBV11-2 to TRBJ2-1, with D unclear. Trimming stripped 3 bases from V and 4 bases from J, with 10 bases between. The CDR3 runs 14 residues. Germline CDR1 reads SGHAT; CDR2 reads FQNNGV.

The genes are TRBV19 and TRBJ1-2; 7 nucleotides align to TRBD1. The V gene's germline CDR1 is LNHDA and CDR2 SQIVND (reference sequence). This CDR3 is 17 amino acids long. Trimming at V came to 9 bases and at J to 0 bases, leaving 16 bases not matched to a gene. CDR3 nucleotides: TGTGCCAGCATCGCACCTTCGAGGGGACAGCCTAACTATGGCTACACCTTC. Its translation is CASIAPSRGQPNYGYTF.

J is TRBJ1-1 and V is TRBV7-8, with 7 nucleotides matching TRBD1. Germline assignment: CDR1 SGHVS and CDR2 FQNEAQ. The V segment lost 5 bases and the J segment 0 bases; nucleotides outside the gene matches: 9. This CDR3 is 16 amino acids long. CDR3 sequence: CASSRLRDSMNTEAFF. DNA for the CDR3: TGTGCCAGCAGCCGTTTGAGGGACAGCATGAACACTGAAGCTTTCTTT.

The V and J genes are TRBV20-1 and TRBJ1-6, with a weak D call TRBD1 (5 bases). The V gene's germline CDR1 is DFQATT and CDR2 SNEGSKA (reference sequence). Between the trimmed V and J ends, which lost 1 base and 0 bases, there was a span of 10 bases. The CDR3 extends over 16 amino acids. CDR3 in amino acids: CSARGGGSSYNSPLHF. In nucleotides, the CDR3 is TGCAGTGCTAGAGGGGGGGGAAGCTCCTATAATTCACCCCTCCACTTT.

The rearrangement links TRBV6-1 to TRBJ1-2, with 10 nucleotides matching TRBD1. The length of the CDR3 is 14 residues. V trimming: 0 bases; J trimming: 7 bases; junction bases outside the gene matches: 2. The germline gives CDR1 MNHNS, CDR2 SASEGT. The CDR3 region is CASSEAGQGTGYTF. The CDR3, as DNA: TGTGCCAGCAGTGAAGCGGGACAGGGGACTGGCTACACCTTC.

V and J are TRBV15 and TRBJ2-3; perhaps TRBD2 as D (5 bases). Between the trimmed V and J ends, which lost 0 bases and 5 bases, there was a span of 12 bases. The CDR3 covers 15 residues. Looked up from germline, CDR1 is LNHNV and CDR2 is YYDKDF (reference sequence). CDR3 sequence reads: CATSRDQRERDTQYF. Written as DNA, the CDR3 is TGTGCCACCAGCAGAGATCAGAGGGAGAGAGATACGCAGTATTTT.

The genes are TRBV30 and TRBJ1-6; D gene uncertain. Germline-derived CDR1 and CDR2 are GTSNPN and SVGIG (reference sequence). The V end lost 2 bases, the J end lost 6 bases, and 5 bases lay between the germline ends. CDR3 length: 12 residues. CDR3 in amino acids: CAWSLVNSPLHF. The CDR3 region has the DNA TGTGCCTGGAGTCTAGTTAATTCACCCCTCCACTTT.

This clonotype was counted a few times. The chain joins TRBV6-2 or TRBV6-3 to TRBJ2-7; 8 nucleotides match TRBD1. V was pared by 4 bases and J by 7 bases, with 15 bases of the junction left unmatched. From germline, CDR1 is MNHEY and CDR2 SVGEGT. The CDR3 is 16 amino acids. This CDR3 reads CASSSPDRQGSREQYF. The CDR3 coding sequence is TGTGCCAGCAGTTCCCCCGACCGACAGGGGAGTAGGGAGCAGTACTTC.

The V gene is TRBV12-5, the J gene TRBJ1-6, with D perhaps TRBD1 (5 bases). Germline CDR1 is LGHNT and CDR2 is FRNRAP. The CDR3 totals 15 residues. Trimming shortened V by 2 bases and J by 8 bases, and 13 bases separated the two germline ends. The CDR3 loop is CASGLQGPTDSPLHF. As DNA, the CDR3 is TGTGCTAGTGGTTTGCAGGGCCCGACGGATTCACCCCTCCACTTT.

The rearrangement uses TRBV14 and TRBJ2-1; 7 bases agree with TRBD2. The CDR3 consists of 16 residues. Germline-derived CDR1 and CDR2 are SGHDN and FVKESK. With V trimmed by 3 bases and J by 0 bases, 5 bases remained unmatched. CDR3 nucleotides: TGTGCCAGCAGCCAGTGGGGAGGGAGCTCCTACAATGAGCAGTTCTTC. It yields the protein CASSQWGGSSYNEQFF.

The V call is TRBV4-1, the J call TRBJ2-7, with D possibly TRBD1 on 6 matching bases. This CDR3 has 15 amino acids. Germline V gives CDR1 MGHRA, CDR2 YSYEKL. V shed 1 base and J shed 3 bases, with 13 bases lying between them. This chain's CDR3 is CASSQALVRGYEQYF. DNA for the CDR3: TGCGCCAGCAGCCAAGCTCTAGTCAGGGGCTACGAGCAGTACTTC.

The chain carries TRBV5-8 and TRBJ2-2; TRBD1 matches at 8 bases. Germline CDR1 is SGHTS and CDR2 is YDEGEE. CDR3 length equals 14 residues. V lost 0 bases and J lost 12; bases outside the gene matches: 7. The CDR3 region is CASSLVQGGRKLFF. CDR3 nucleotide sequence: TGTGCCAGCAGCTTGGTACAGGGGGGAAGGAAGCTGTTTTTT. The full variable domain, its missing parts supplied by reference TRBV5-8 and TRBJ2-2, is EAGVTQSPTHLIKTRGQQATLRCSPISGHTSVYWYQQALGLGLQFLLWYDEGEERNRGNFPPRFSGRQFPNYSSELNVNALELEDSALYLCASSLVQGGRKLFFGEGSRLTVL.

Judged by abundance, this clonotype is large. This sequence joins TRBV7-9 and TRBJ2-3; D possibly corresponds to TRBD2 (6 bases). The V end was cut by 5 bases, the J end by 2 bases, with 14 bases between. The CDR3 extends over 15 amino acids. CDR1 and CDR2 from the germline V gene are SEHNR and FQNEAQ (reference sequence). CDR3 in amino acids: CASSDIGRNTDTQYF. In DNA, the CDR3 is TGTGCCAGCAGCGATATCGGGAGAAACACAGATACGCAGTATTTT. Together with reference TRBV7-9 and TRBJ2-3, the CDR3 gives the full variable domain: DTGVSQNPRHKITKRGQNVTFRCDPISEHNRLYWYRQTLGQGPEFLTYFQNEAQLEKSRLLSDRFSAERPKGSFSTLEIQRTEQGDSAMYLCASSDIGRNTDTQYFGPGTRLTVL.

This clonotype was picked up a small number of times. V is TRBV7-8 and J is TRBJ2-5; maybe TRBD2 (6 bases). This CDR3 is built from 15 residues. Per germline, CDR1 SGHVS and CDR2 FQNEAQ. Trimming cost V 6 bases and J 5 bases, with 19 bases left between them. The CDR3 spells CASSSRSGVGETQYF. The CDR3 bases are TGTGCCAGCAGTTCCCGGTCGGGGGTGGGGGAGACCCAGTACTTC.